The 11 T cell receptor beta chains listed next were all sequenced from one sample in a study of blood T cell repertoires in COVID-19. Only in-frame clones appear in the TCRdb table, and some are missing; sequencing was by immunoSEQ multiplex PCR. The data show around 240,000 clones, approximately 82% seen once. The specimen was peripheral blood. The receptor source for this set is a woman of 80 years or more with acute or convalescent COVID-19.

This sequence joins TRBV5-8 and TRBJ1-1, with TRBD1 as a possible D gene (5 bases). This CDR3 spans 15 amino acids. The germline V gene encodes CDR1 SGHTS and CDR2 YDEGEE. Trimming left V 5 bases short and J 0 bases short, with 14 bases between. The CDR3 region has the DNA TGTGCCAGCAGATTTAGCGGGACGATGAACACTGAAGCTTTCTTT. Its protein is CASRFSGTMNTEAFF.

The V and J genes are TRBV4-2 and TRBJ2-3, with 9 nucleotides matching TRBD1. There are 16 residues in the CDR3. Germline V gives CDR1 LGHNA, CDR2 YNFKEQ. J gave up 1 base and V 1 base, and 3 bases lay outside the gene matches. The CDR3 bases are TGTGCCAGCAGCCAAGTCCGGACAGGGGGCACAGATACGCAGTATTTT. The encoded protein is CASSQVRTGGTDTQYF.

The V call is TRBV25-1, the J call TRBJ1-1; 7 bases are shared with TRBD1. The V and J ends lost 8 bases and 5 bases, in that order; junction bases with no gene match: 8. The CDR3 sequence is 13 residues long. Germline assignment: CDR1 MGHDK and CDR2 SYGVNS. The CDR3 DNA sequence: TGTGCCAGCCTACCGACAGGGAGGACTGAAGCTTTCTTT. This sequence encodes CASLPTGRTEAFF.

The chain employs TRBV6-6 and TRBJ2-7; 14 bases align to TRBD2. Per germline, CDR1 MNHNY and CDR2 SVGAGI (reference sequence). J lost 6 bases, V lost 5 bases, and 9 bases had no gene match. The CDR3 extends over 16 amino acids. The CDR3 sequence: CASSRTTSGRAREQYF. The CDR3 nucleotides are TGTGCCAGCAGTCGAACGACTAGCGGGAGGGCCCGCGAGCAGTACTTC.

This sequence joins TRBV7-2 and TRBJ2-2; TRBD2 matches 7 bases. With 0 bases clipped from V and 5 bases from J, the junction kept 3 bases outside the gene matches. CDR1 and CDR2 from the germline V gene are SGHTA and FQGNSA. The CDR3 contains 15 residues. For the CDR3, the DNA is TGTGCCAGCAGCTTAGCGCGGACTAGTACCGGGGAGCTGTTTTTT. Translation gives CASSLARTSTGELFF.

This clone was observed a handful of times. The chain uses TRBV11-3 and TRBJ2-1; TRBD1 matches 7 bases. This CDR3 contains 13 residues. V trimming: 3 bases; J trimming: 6 bases; junction bases outside the gene matches: 2. Per germline, CDR1 SGHNT and CDR2 YENEEA. The CDR3, as DNA: TGTGCCAGCAGCTTGAACAGGGGCAATGAGCAGTTCTTC. It encodes CASSLNRGNEQFF.

Many counts were recorded for this clone. This chain links TRBV18 with TRBJ1-1, with D maybe TRBD1 (6 bases). The germline V and J ends were trimmed by 0 bases and 4 bases, with 9 bases remaining between them. Germline V lookup: CDR1 KGHSH, CDR2 LQKENI. The CDR3 consists of 14 residues. CDR3 DNA sequence: TGTGCCAGCTCACCACCGGGAGGGGGCACTGAAGCTTTCTTT. Its protein product is CASSPPGGGTEAFF.

The V call is TRBV11-2, the J call TRBJ2-2; D is uncertain. CDR1 is SGHAT, CDR2 FQNNGV, per germline. V lost 2 bases to trimming and J lost 1 base, with 8 bases between them. CDR3 length: 15 residues. The CDR3 coding sequence is TGTGCCAGCAGCTTATCGGTCAAGAACACCGGGGAGCTGTTTTTT. Translated: CASSLSVKNTGELFF. The full variable domain, completed using reference TRBV11-2 and TRBJ2-2, is EAGVAQSPRYKIIEKRQSVAFWCNPISGHATLYWYQQILGQGPKLLIQFQNNGVVDDSQLPKDRFSAERLKGVDSTLKIQPAKLEDSAVYLCASSLSVKNTGELFFGEGSRLTVL.

The chain combines TRBV11-2 with TRBJ1-1; TRBD1 matches 9 bases. The J segment lost 4 bases and the V segment lost 5 bases, leaving 8 bases of the junction unmatched. This CDR3 comprises 15 residues. Germline CDR1 and CDR2: SGHAT and FQNNGV. CDR3 amino acids: CASSGWDRVSTEAFF. CDR3 DNA sequence: TGTGCCAGCAGCGGATGGGACAGGGTGAGCACTGAAGCTTTCTTT. Together with reference TRBV11-2 and TRBJ1-1, the CDR3 gives the full variable domain: EAGVAQSPRYKIIEKRQSVAFWCNPISGHATLYWYQQILGQGPKLLIQFQNNGVVDDSQLPKDRFSAERLKGVDSTLKIQPAKLEDSAVYLCASSGWDRVSTEAFFGQGTRLTVV.

The chain couples TRBV6-5 to TRBJ2-7; the D is unclear. Germline CDR1 reads MNHEY; CDR2 reads SVGAGI. The CDR3 has 12 amino acids. The ends were cut back, 8 bases at V and 1 base at J, with 9 bases in the middle. The DNA of the CDR3 is TGTGCCAGCCGCGCAAGTTCCTACGAGCAGTACTTC. Translation gives CASRASSYEQYF.

The chain carries TRBV3-1 (or the pseudogene TRBV3-2) and TRBJ2-2, with D unresolved. The V gene's germline CDR1 is LGHDT and CDR2 YNNKEL (reference sequence). This CDR3 spans 13 amino acids. Trimming took 4 bases from V and 6 from J, leaving 9 bases between them. CDR3: CASSPIVAGELFF. The CDR3 nucleotides are TGTGCCAGCAGCCCCATAGTGGCCGGGGAGCTGTTTTTT.